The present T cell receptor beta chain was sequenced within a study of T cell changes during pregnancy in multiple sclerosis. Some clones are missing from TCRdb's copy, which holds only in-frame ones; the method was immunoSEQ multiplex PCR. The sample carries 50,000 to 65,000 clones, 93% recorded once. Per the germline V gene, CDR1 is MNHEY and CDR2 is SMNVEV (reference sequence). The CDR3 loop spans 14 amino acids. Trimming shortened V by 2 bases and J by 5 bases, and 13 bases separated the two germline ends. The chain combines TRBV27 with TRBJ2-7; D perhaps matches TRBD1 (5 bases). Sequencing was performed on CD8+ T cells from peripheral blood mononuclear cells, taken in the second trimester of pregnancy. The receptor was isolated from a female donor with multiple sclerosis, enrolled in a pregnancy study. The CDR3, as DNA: TGTGCCAGCAGTTTAGGGGCAGTTTCCCACGAGCAGTACTTC. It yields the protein CASSLGAVSHEQYF.